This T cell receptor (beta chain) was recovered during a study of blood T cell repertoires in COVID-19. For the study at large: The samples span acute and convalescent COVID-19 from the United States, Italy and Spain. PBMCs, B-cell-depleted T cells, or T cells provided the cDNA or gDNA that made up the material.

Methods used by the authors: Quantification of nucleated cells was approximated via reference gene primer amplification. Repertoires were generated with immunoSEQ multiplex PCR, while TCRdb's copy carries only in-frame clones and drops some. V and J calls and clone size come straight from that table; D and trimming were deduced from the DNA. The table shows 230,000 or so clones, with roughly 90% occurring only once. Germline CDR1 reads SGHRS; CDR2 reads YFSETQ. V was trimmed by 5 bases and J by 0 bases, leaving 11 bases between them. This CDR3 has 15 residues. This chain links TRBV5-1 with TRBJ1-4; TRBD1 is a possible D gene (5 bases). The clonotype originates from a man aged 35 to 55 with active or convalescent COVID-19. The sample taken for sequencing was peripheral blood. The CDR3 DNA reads TGCGCCAGCAGTGACAGATCAACAACTAATGAAAAACTGTTTTTT. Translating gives CASSDRSTTNEKLFF.